The T cell receptor (beta chain) under discussion was sequenced for a study of blood T cell repertoires in COVID-19. Using immunoSEQ multiplex PCR, the repertoire was profiled, and TCRdb retains in-frame clones only, with some absent. The data hold about 210,000 clones, with roughly 87% observed a single time. J gave up 1 base and V 7 bases, and 3 bases lay outside the gene matches. This CDR3 region has 14 residues. Germline V CDR1 and CDR2: MDHEN, SYDVKM. The sequence was collected from a man aged 18 to 29 with acute COVID-19. The rearrangement joins TRBV28 to TRBJ2-1; 8 nucleotides align to TRBD2. What was sequenced was PBMCs or T cells enriched from blood (not recorded which). DNA of the CDR3: TGTGCCAGCACATCGGGGGGGTCCTACAATGAGCAGTTCTTC. It translates to CASTSGGSYNEQFF.